This TCR beta chain was retrieved from a study of response to subunit inactivated influenza vaccine. Notes on the study in general: The authors suggested that few new T cells are recruited per seasonal influenza vaccination.

A single record per CDR3 protein comes from TCRdb applying MiXCR to the RT-PCR reads. The repertoire consists of over 150,000 distinct CDR3 sequences, with about 9% occurring once and the leading ten covering approximately 10%. This clonotype was counted between two and nine times. Its antigen is not identified. Germline values: CDR1 MNHEY, CDR2 SMNVEV (reference sequence). V lost 5 bases, J lost 4 bases, and 11 bases lay in between. The CDR3 consists of 13 residues. The clonotype comes from a man aged 45-60 years who received an inactivated influenza vaccine. Sequenced here: non-naive T cells sorted from PBMCs, sampled on the day of vaccination. The chain is built from TRBV27 and TRBJ1-2; D is unresolved. The CDR3 loop reads CASSPTERYGYTF. The DNA for the CDR3 is TGTGCCAGCAGTCCTACAGAGCGCTATGGCTACACCTTC.